This T cell receptor beta chain was recovered during a study of CD8+CD57+ T cells in acquired aplastic anemia. As concerns this clonotype: Mismatch with germline at one junction end may stem from a read error.

TCR beta VDJ and CDR3 profiles were obtained from a genomic DNA template. Each CDR3 protein is one row after TCRdb ran MiXCR on the reads. The top ten clones hold roughly 31% of a sample with about 110,000 distinct CDR3 sequences, approximately 49% of them seen once. The CDR3 runs to 15 residues. This TCR was recovered from a human donor in good health, serving as a control. The genes are TRBV12-3 or TRBV12-4 and TRBJ2-7, with a tentative D call TRBD2 (5 bases). The sequencing sample was made of sorted CD4+, CD8+, or CD8+CD57+ T cells (not recorded which) from PBMCs. CDR3 region: CASSVEGPTSYEQCF. As DNA, the CDR3 is TGTGCCAGCTCGGTAGAGGGCCCCACCTCCTACGAGCAGTGCTTT.